This TCR beta chain was captured by sequencing in a study of blood T cell repertoires in COVID-19. At the level of the study: From T cells, B-cell-depleted T cells, or PBMCs came the material, which was cDNA or gDNA.

Profiling relied on immunoSEQ multiplex PCR, and the TCRdb table lists in-frame clones only, not all of them. The sample yields 350,000 to 500,000 clones, roughly 88% seen once. The study assigned cohorts using participant-reported clinical history. The V gene's germline CDR1 is SGHTA and CDR2 FQGNSA. The V and J ends lost 3 bases and 0 bases, in that order; junction bases with no gene match: 3. This CDR3 contains 15 residues. The receptor comes from a woman in her late teens or twenties who had been exposed to COVID-19. This sequence joins TRBV7-2 and TRBJ2-7, with 9 positions matching TRBD2. The sample consisted of PBMCs or T cells enriched from blood (not recorded which). The CDR3 loop is CASSFLAGISYEQYF. The CDR3, as DNA: TGTGCCAGCAGCTTCCTAGCGGGGATCTCCTACGAGCAGTACTTC.